What follows are 25 T cell receptor beta chains derived from one specimen sequenced in a study of beta chain features in type 1 diabetes. The antigens these receptors bind are not known. Study-wide results and limits: Among patients with Type 1 diabetes, TCRB CDR3s were moderately but significantly shorter in every one of the four CD4+ subsets.

The study reverse transcribed the entire isolated RNA, so it sequenced expressed TCRB transcripts. TCRdb's copy holds only in-frame clones and misses some; the assay was immunoSEQ multiplex PCR. The sample has fewer than 300,000 clones; roughly 10% are singletons. Sample: naive CD4+ T cells from blood. The receptors come from a man younger than 40 with type 1 diabetes.

This rearrangement joins TRBV14 to TRBJ1-6, with unresolved D. This CDR3 has 13 amino acids. Trimming cost V 4 bases and J 14 bases, with 15 bases left between them. CDR1 is SGHDN, CDR2 FVKESK, per germline. In DNA form, the CDR3 reads TGTGCCAGCAGCCGAGGACTGGGATCAACCCTCCACTTT. The encoded protein is CASSRGLGSTLHF.

The rearrangement uses TRBV7-2 and TRBJ1-1; weak D call: TRBD1 (6 bases). With 1 base removed from V and 0 bases from J, the gap between germline ends came to 12 bases. CDR1 and CDR2 from the germline V gene are SGHTA and FQGNSA. This CDR3 is 16 amino acids long. The CDR3 region is CASSLGTDYMNTEAFF. CDR3 in DNA: TGTGCCAGCAGCTTAGGGACAGACTACATGAACACTGAAGCTTTCTTT.

This rearrangement joins TRBV6-5 to TRBJ2-5; possibly TRBD1 for D (6 bases). Trimming shortened V by 6 bases and J by 5 bases, and 13 bases separated the two germline ends. CDR1 MNHEY and CDR2 SVGAGI come from the germline V gene. This CDR3 region has 13 residues. The CDR3 DNA follows: TGTGCCAGCAGCATACAGGGACGGGAGACCCAGTACTTC. Translating gives CASSIQGRETQYF.

This clone came up a few times. The gene calls are TRBV10-3 and TRBJ2-5; 8 nucleotides line up with TRBD1. With 4 bases clipped from V and 3 bases from J, the junction kept 7 bases outside the gene matches. Looked up from germline, CDR1 is ENHRY and CDR2 is SYGVKD. The CDR3 extends over 15 amino acids. CDR3 DNA: TGTGCCATCAGTGCTGGACAGGGCCGTAAAGAGACCCAGTACTTC. It yields the protein CAISAGQGRKETQYF.

Only a few counts were recorded for this clone. The chain has TRBV29-1 and TRBJ1-1, with 7 bases identical to TRBD1. The CDR3 has 15 amino acids. Germline trimming cut 4 bases from V and 0 bases from J; bases unmatched to any gene: 8. CDR1 SQVTM and CDR2 ANQGSEA come from the germline V gene. CDR3 in DNA: TGCAGCGTTGGTCGGGCGGGACAGATGAACACTGAAGCTTTCTTT. The encoded protein is CSVGRAGQMNTEAFF.

The CDR3 reads CASSMQGPNTEAFF. Written as DNA, the CDR3 is TGTGCCAGTAGTATGCAGGGTCCGAACACTGAAGCTTTCTTT. This chain joins TRBV19 and TRBJ1-1, with D possibly TRBD1 on 5 matching bases. The CDR3 covers 14 residues. V lost 3 bases to trimming and J lost 1 base, with 9 bases between them. CDR1 is LNHDA and CDR2 is SQIVND in the germline V gene (reference sequence).

The J gene is TRBJ1-4, the V gene TRBV7-9; weak D call: TRBD1 (6 bases). The V and J ends lost 2 bases and 5 bases respectively, with 21 bases between them. The CDR3 contains 18 residues. Germline values: CDR1 SEHNR, CDR2 FQNEAQ (reference sequence). The CDR3 here is CASSLSVNPQGRNEKLFF. The CDR3 DNA is TGTGCCAGCAGCTTATCCGTCAACCCACAGGGCCGAAATGAAAAACTGTTTTTT.

As to this clone: One end of the junction is discordant with germline, which a read error may explain. The CDR3 region is CASSPTGNNEQFF. The CDR3 nucleotides are TGTGCTAGCAGCCCGACAGGGAACAATGAGCAGTTCTTC. The V call is TRBV7-7, the J call TRBJ2-1; TRBD1 matches 7 bases. Germline V CDR1 and CDR2: SSHAT, FNYEAQ (reference sequence). The CDR3 is 13 amino acids.

This clone was counted a few times. V is TRBV5-1 and J is TRBJ1-1; 7 positions match TRBD1. The CDR3 extends over 15 amino acids. V shed 0 bases and J 3 bases; nucleotides not matched to a gene: 5. Germline lookup yields CDR1 SGHRS and CDR2 YFSETQ. The CDR3 nucleotides are TGCGCCAGCAGCTTGGATACAGGGGCCCACACTGAAGCTTTCTTT. Translated: CASSLDTGAHTEAFF.

The V and J genes are TRBV7-3 and TRBJ1-2; a weak D match, TRBD1 (5 bases). With 4 bases removed from V and 5 bases from J, the gap between germline ends came to 11 bases. CDR1 and CDR2 (germline): SGHTA, FQGTGA. This CDR3 contains 13 residues. The DNA for the CDR3 is TGTGCCAGCAGCTCAGACAGTCGGTATGGCTACACCTTC. Amino acids: CASSSDSRYGYTF.

The chain carries TRBV29-1 and TRBJ1-5, with D perhaps TRBD1 (6 bases). CDR3 length: 13 residues. Germline V gene sequence: CDR1 SQVTM, CDR2 ANQGSEA. V gave up 5 bases and J gave up 6 bases, with 14 bases separating them. CDR3 loop: CSVRETGGQPQHF. CDR3 DNA: TGCAGCGTTCGAGAGACAGGCGGTCAGCCCCAGCATTTT.

The chain carries TRBV4-2 and TRBJ2-1; D perhaps matches TRBD2 (6 bases). In germline, CDR1 is LGHNA, CDR2 YNFKEQ. This CDR3 contains 15 residues. The V and J ends lost 4 bases and 6 bases respectively, with 16 bases between them. CDR3: CASSRLSGGRNEQFF. The CDR3 region has the DNA TGTGCCAGCAGCCGGCTTAGCGGCGGGCGCAATGAGCAGTTCTTC.

A few counts support this clone. The J gene is TRBJ2-2, the V gene TRBV14, with 9 bases identical to TRBD1. Germline values: CDR1 SGHDN, CDR2 FVKESK. The ends lost 4 bases at V and 6 bases at J; junction bases unmatched: 12. The length of the CDR3 is 17 residues. This chain's CDR3 is CASSRRPGTGLAGELFF. The DNA for the CDR3 is TGTGCCAGCAGCCGTCGTCCCGGGACAGGGCTCGCCGGGGAGCTGTTTTTT. Looking up the rest from reference TRBV14 and TRBJ2-2 gives the full variable domain: EAGVTQFPSHSVIEKGQTVTLRCDPISGHDNLYWYRRVMGKEIKFLLHFVKESKQDESGMPNNRFLAERTGGTYSTLKVQPAELEDSGVYFCASSRRPGTGLAGELFFGEGSRLTVL.

This clone was seen a single time. The chain carries TRBV6-5 and TRBJ2-5, with D possibly being TRBD2 (6 bases). This CDR3 has 15 residues. Germline V gene data show CDR1 as MNHEY and CDR2 as SVGAGI. Trimming took 4 bases from V and 5 from J, leaving 17 bases between them. The CDR3 reads CASSSPRDRGETQYF. CDR3 sequence (DNA): TGTGCCAGCAGTTCCCCCAGGGACCGGGGGGAGACCCAGTACTTC.

This clone has a handful of counts. The V and J genes are TRBV7-9 and TRBJ2-5, with D maybe TRBD1 (8 bases). V lost 5 bases, J lost 3 bases, and 16 bases lay in between. The CDR3 contains 15 residues. The V gene's germline CDR1 is SEHNR and CDR2 FQNEAQ (reference sequence). In DNA form, the CDR3 reads TGTGCCAGCAGCACAAACAGGGGGGGTGAAGAGACCCAGTACTTC. Protein: CASSTNRGGEETQYF. Together with reference TRBV7-9 and TRBJ2-5, the CDR3 gives the full variable domain: DTGVSQNPRHKITKRGQNVTFRCDPISEHNRLYWYRQTLGQGPEFLTYFQNEAQLEKSRLLSDRFSAERPKGSFSTLEIQRTEQGDSAMYLCASSTNRGGEETQYFGPGTRLLVL.

The sample holds a few counts of this clone. The genes are TRBV5-1 and TRBJ2-1, with 7 bases aligning to TRBD1. The CDR3 runs to 15 residues. Germline V gene data show CDR1 as SGHRS and CDR2 as YFSETQ. J lost 5 bases, V lost 5 bases, and 10 bases had no gene match. Here the CDR3 reads CASRPSTGLHNEQFF. CDR3 nucleotides: TGCGCCAGCAGACCATCGACAGGGCTCCACAATGAGCAGTTCTTC. The variable domain in full, completed from reference TRBV5-1 and TRBJ2-1, reads KAGVTQTPRYLIKTRGQQVTLSCSPISGHRSVSWYQQTPGQGLQFLFEYFSETQRNKGNFPGRFSGRQFSNSRSEMNVSTLELGDSALYLCASRPSTGLHNEQFFGPGTRLTVL.

In this sample, this clone turned up a few times. The rearrangement uses TRBV28 and TRBJ1-5, with TRBD1 matching 7 bases. V shed 4 bases and J 4 bases; nucleotides not matched to a gene: 7. Germline CDR1 is MDHEN and CDR2 is SYDVKM. The CDR3 sequence is 15 residues long. CDR3 loop: CASSSRGTVNQPQHF. The CDR3 nucleotides are TGTGCCAGCAGTTCGCGTGGGACAGTAAATCAGCCCCAGCATTTT.

The chain employs TRBV7-9 and TRBJ1-2; perhaps TRBD1 as D (6 bases). V was pared by 2 bases and J by 3 bases, with 10 bases between. This CDR3 region has 14 residues. Germline V gives CDR1 SEHNR, CDR2 FQNEAQ (reference sequence). The DNA of the CDR3 is TGTGCCAGCAGCTTACGGACAGCCTACTATGGCTACACCTTC. Translating gives CASSLRTAYYGYTF.

This clone was counted only a few times. This chain uses TRBV29-1 with TRBJ2-5; 7 bases are a match to TRBD2. From germline, CDR1 is SQVTM and CDR2 ANQGSEA. V dropped 6 bases and J dropped 3; count of bases not matched to a gene: 7. CDR3 length: 13 amino acids. CDR3 loop: CSVTGTNKETQYF. Written as DNA, the CDR3 is TGCAGCGTAACCGGGACTAACAAAGAGACCCAGTACTTC.

CDR3 DNA: TGTGCCAGCAGCTTGGACAGACAGAACACTGAAGCTTTCTTT. It translates to CASSLDRQNTEAFF. The V gene is TRBV5-6, the J gene TRBJ1-1; no clear D gene. There are 14 residues in the CDR3. The V end lost 0 bases, the J end lost 1 base, and 7 bases lay between the germline ends. CDR1 and CDR2 (germline): SGHDT, YYEEEE.

V gene TRBV9 combines with J gene TRBJ2-7, with D unresolved. The CDR3 runs to 14 residues. V was shortened by 0 bases and J by 2 bases, with 9 bases between the two germline ends. CDR1 is SGDLS and CDR2 is YYNGEE in the germline V gene. In DNA form, the CDR3 reads TGTGCCAGCAGCGTAGCTCTACAGACCTACGAGCAGTACTTC. The encoded protein is CASSVALQTYEQYF. Filled out from reference TRBV9 and TRBJ2-7, the complete variable domain reads DSGVTQTPKHLITATGQRVTLRCSPRSGDLSVYWYQQSLDQGLQFLIQYYNGEERAKGNILERFSAQQFPDLHSELNLSSLELGDSALYFCASSVALQTYEQYFGPGTRLTVT.

This chain uses TRBV29-1 with TRBJ1-4, with no clear D. V was shortened by 7 bases and J by 8 bases, with 11 bases between the two germline ends. Germline-derived CDR1 and CDR2 are SQVTM and ANQGSEA. The CDR3 consists of 11 residues. CDR3 nucleotides: TGCAGCGCTGGCACACAGGAAAAACTGTTTTTT. This codes for CSAGTQEKLFF.

This clone was picked up a small number of times. This chain connects TRBV5-6 to TRBJ2-1; D is perhaps TRBD1 (6 bases). Germline CDR1 is SGHDT and CDR2 is YYEEEE. The V gene lost 3 bases and the J gene lost 8 bases, with 9 bases spanning the gap. The CDR3 runs to 12 residues. The CDR3 reads CASSYRVDEQFF. CDR3 in DNA: TGTGCCAGCAGCTACAGGGTTGATGAGCAGTTCTTC.

This clone was counted a few times. V and J are TRBV6-5 and TRBJ2-7, with 8 bases fitting TRBD1. CDR3 length: 14 amino acids. The germline CDR1 and CDR2 sequences are MNHEY and SVGAGI. The V and J ends lost 0 bases and 8 bases, in that order; junction bases with no gene match: 6. In DNA form, the CDR3 reads TGTGCCAGCAGTTACTCCGACAGGGGACAAAAGCAGTACTTC. Translated: CASSYSDRGQKQYF.

This clone occurred a few times. The genes are TRBV4-2 and TRBJ1-2, with 8 nucleotides matching TRBD1. Germline V gene sequence: CDR1 LGHNA, CDR2 YNFKEQ. This CDR3 is built from 15 residues. The V segment lost 6 bases and the J segment 0 bases; nucleotides outside the gene matches: 6. This CDR3 is CASSPRDRPNYGYTF. DNA for the CDR3: TGTGCCAGCAGTCCTCGGGACAGGCCTAACTATGGCTACACCTTC.